What follows are 23 T cell receptor beta chains derived from one specimen sequenced in a study of blood T cell repertoires in COVID-19. Sequencing was performed with immunoSEQ multiplex PCR; in TCRdb, only in-frame clones are kept and a portion is missing. The sample records more than 200,000 clones, roughly 88% being singletons. The sequencing sample was made of peripheral blood. Every receptor here comes from a young woman with COVID-19, enrolled during active disease.

This sequence joins TRBV25-1 and TRBJ1-5; D gene unclear. This CDR3 comprises 15 residues. Germline V gene sequence: CDR1 MGHDK, CDR2 SYGVNS. V shed 5 bases and J shed 3 bases, with 14 bases lying between them. The CDR3 coding sequence is TGTGCCAGCAGTTGGGGTCCCGGGGACAATCAGCCCCAGCATTTT. Protein product: CASSWGPGDNQPQHF.

The CDR3 here is CASSAEAQGLYEQYF. CDR3 coding DNA: TGTGCCAGCAGCGCTGAAGCTCAAGGACTCTACGAGCAGTACTTC. The chain combines TRBV5-4 with TRBJ2-7, with a weak D call TRBD2 (5 bases). V lost 4 bases and J lost 3, with 17 bases in between. Per germline, CDR1 SGHNT and CDR2 YYREEE (reference sequence). The CDR3 is made up of 15 amino acids.

J is TRBJ2-3 and V is TRBV19, with 13 nucleotides matching TRBD2. The V segment lost 6 bases and the J segment 5 bases; nucleotides outside the gene matches: 8. There are 16 residues in the CDR3. The germline V gene has CDR1 LNHDA and CDR2 SQIVND (reference sequence). CDR3: CASRAGLAGSGDTQYF. CDR3 in DNA: TGTGCCAGTAGAGCGGGACTAGCGGGAAGCGGAGATACGCAGTATTTT.

This chain connects TRBV6-5 to TRBJ1-4, with 10 bases that match TRBD1. Trimming cost V 10 bases and J 7 bases; bases outside gene matches: 9. The CDR3 covers 14 residues. The V gene's germline CDR1 is MNHEY and CDR2 SVGAGI. The CDR3 loop reads CATQDRGRAEKLFF. In DNA form, the CDR3 reads TGTGCCACCCAAGACAGGGGGCGGGCTGAAAAACTGTTTTTT.

In this sample, this clone turned up a few times. CDR3 nucleotide sequence: TGTGCCAGCAGCATGGGACAGGGGAGCACTGAAGCTTTCTTT. Translated: CASSMGQGSTEAFF. V usage is TRBV7-2 and J usage is TRBJ1-1, with 10 bases identical to TRBD1. The V and J ends lost 5 bases and 4 bases, in that order; junction bases with no gene match: 4. Germline lookup yields CDR1 SGHTA and CDR2 FQGNSA. This CDR3 has 14 residues.

This chain connects TRBV3-1 (or the pseudogene TRBV3-2) to TRBJ1-6; D is ambiguous. Germline V gene lookup returns CDR1 LGHDT and CDR2 YNNKEL (reference sequence). The CDR3 extends over 15 amino acids. The ends were cut back, 1 base at V and 7 bases at J, with 11 bases in the middle. The CDR3 DNA follows: TGTGCCAGCAGCCAAGCCAACCTGAGAAATTCACCCCTCCACTTT. Protein: CASSQANLRNSPLHF.

This clone was seen only once. The chain is built from TRBV5-1 and TRBJ2-5, with 8 nucleotides matching TRBD2. V shed 0 bases, J shed 0 bases, and the junction held 7 bases outside the gene matches. The germline gives CDR1 SGHRS, CDR2 YFSETQ. This CDR3 is built from 17 residues. The CDR3 loop reads CASSLGRGGPYQETQYF. CDR3 DNA: TGCGCCAGCAGCTTGGGACGGGGGGGCCCGTACCAAGAGACCCAGTACTTC.

This chain uses TRBV28 with TRBJ2-3, with 9 bases lining up with TRBD2. The germline V gene encodes CDR1 MDHEN and CDR2 SYDVKM. Trimming at V came to 1 base and at J to 4 bases, leaving 9 bases not matched to a gene. The CDR3 length is 17 residues. The CDR3: CASSLSPRGGVADTQYF. DNA for the CDR3: TGTGCCAGCAGTTTATCCCCGCGGGGGGGCGTGGCAGATACGCAGTATTTT. Supplemented by reference TRBV28 and TRBJ2-3, the full variable domain reads DVKVTQSSRYLVKRTGEKVFLECVQDMDHENMFWYRQDPGLGLRLIYFSYDVKMKEKGDIPEGYSVSREKKERFSLILESASTNQTSMYLCASSLSPRGGVADTQYFGPGTRLTVL.

This rearrangement joins TRBV7-9 to TRBJ2-3; 7 nucleotides agree with TRBD2. Germline trimming cut 4 bases from V and 6 bases from J; bases unmatched to any gene: 13. Looked up from germline, CDR1 is SEHNR and CDR2 is FQNEAQ (reference sequence). The CDR3 loop spans 16 amino acids. The CDR3 loop reads CASSSLGAGEQDTQYF. The CDR3 DNA reads TGTGCCAGCAGCTCCCTTGGGGCGGGGGAGCAGGATACGCAGTATTTT. The whole variable domain, filled in from reference TRBV7-9 and TRBJ2-3, reads DTGVSQNPRHKITKRGQNVTFRCDPISEHNRLYWYRQTLGQGPEFLTYFQNEAQLEKSRLLSDRFSAERPKGSFSTLEIQRTEQGDSAMYLCASSSLGAGEQDTQYFGPGTRLTVL.

This chain connects TRBV19 to TRBJ1-2; possible D gene TRBD1, 6 bases. The CDR3 contains 12 residues. CDR1 LNHDA and CDR2 SQIVND come from the germline V gene (reference sequence). V lost 5 bases, J lost 8 bases, and 12 bases lay in between. CDR3 sequence (DNA): TGTGCCAGTAGTGGGGCCCAGGGGGGCTACACCTTC. The encoded protein is CASSGAQGGYTF.

V usage is TRBV10-3 and J usage is TRBJ1-2, with D maybe TRBD1 (6 bases). V shed 11 bases and J shed 4 bases, with 14 bases lying between them. The CDR3 consists of 12 residues. The germline V gene has CDR1 ENHRY and CDR2 SYGVKD. The CDR3 loop reads CAASGTFYGYTF. CDR3 nucleotide sequence: TGTGCCGCCTCCGGGACATTCTATGGCTACACCTTC.

This clone was observed a single time. CDR3 in DNA: TGTGCCAGCAGTTCGCTAGCGGGAGATACGCAGTATTTT. This translates into CASSSLAGDTQYF. V gene TRBV27 combines with J gene TRBJ2-3, with TRBD2 identical over 8 bases. CDR3 length equals 13 residues. Per germline, CDR1 MNHEY and CDR2 SMNVEV (reference sequence). V lost 4 bases, J lost 5 bases, and 2 bases stayed unmatched.

The chain links TRBV21-1 to TRBJ1-1. TRBV21-1 is a pseudogene locus. The CDR3 has 13 amino acids. The CDR3 loop is CASSKVVPLGGVF. In nucleotides, the CDR3 is TGTGCCAGCAGCAAAGTGGTCCCCCTCGGAGGGGTTTTT.

V and J are TRBV18 and TRBJ2-3; D is ambiguous. Trimming took 3 bases from V and 1 from J, leaving 8 bases between them. From germline, CDR1 is KGHSH and CDR2 LQKENI. The CDR3 covers 14 residues. The CDR3 DNA is TGTGCCAGCTCACCCCCTATCCGCACAGATACGCAGTATTTT. As protein: CASSPPIRTDTQYF. The whole variable domain, remainder taken from reference TRBV18 and TRBJ2-3, is NAGVMQNPRHLVRRRGQEARLRCSPMKGHSHVYWYRQLPEEGLKFMVYLQKENIIDESGMPKERFSAEFPKEGPSILRIQQVVRGDSAAYFCASSPPIRTDTQYFGPGTRLTVL.

The chain is built from TRBV29-1 and TRBJ2-7; a possible D gene is TRBD1 (5 bases). V lost 5 bases to trimming and J lost 4 bases, with 15 bases between them. This CDR3 comprises 13 residues. CDR1 and CDR2 (germline): SQVTM, ANQGSEA. CDR3 sequence reads: CSVTPLTGYEQYV. In DNA, the CDR3 is TGCAGCGTTACTCCACTCACAGGTTACGAGCAGTACGTC.

The gene calls are TRBV3-1 (or the pseudogene TRBV3-2) and TRBJ2-3; TRBD2 might be the D (5 bases). Trimming removed 10 bases at V and 5 bases at J, with 13 bases between. The germline V gene encodes CDR1 LGHDT and CDR2 YNNKEL (reference sequence). CDR3 length equals 12 residues. The CDR3 loop reads CATETGRDTQYF. The CDR3, as DNA: TGTGCCACTGAGACGGGGAGAGATACGCAGTATTTT.

This sequence joins TRBV28 and TRBJ2-3; possibly TRBD1 for D (6 bases). Germline-derived CDR1 and CDR2 are MDHEN and SYDVKM. The CDR3 spans 19 residues. V gave up 6 bases and J gave up 6 bases, with 31 bases separating them. The chain's CDR3 is CASSPGPGNLGAKADTQYF. In DNA, the CDR3 is TGTGCCAGCAGCCCCGGGCCCGGCAATCTGGGGGCGAAGGCGGATACGCAGTATTTT.

This sequence joins TRBV2 and TRBJ2-3, with unresolved D. Trimming stripped 5 bases from V and 1 base from J, with 10 bases between. Per germline, CDR1 SNHLY and CDR2 FYNNEI. This CDR3 spans 14 amino acids. The CDR3 sequence is CASSYRSGTDTQYF. The CDR3 DNA reads TGTGCCAGCAGTTATCGCAGTGGCACAGATACGCAGTATTTT. Combining the CDR3 with reference TRBV2 and TRBJ2-3 gives the whole variable domain EPEVTQTPSHQVTQMGQEVILRCVPISNHLYFYWYRQILGQKVEFLVSFYNNEISEKSEIFDDQFSVERPDGSNFTLKIRSTKLEDSAMYFCASSYRSGTDTQYFGPGTRLTVL.

This chain joins TRBV29-1 and TRBJ1-2; D is possibly TRBD1 (6 bases). The V end lost 0 bases, the J end lost 8 bases, and 16 bases lay between the germline ends. The CDR3 runs 14 residues. Germline V gene data show CDR1 as SQVTM and CDR2 as ANQGSEA. The DNA for the CDR3 is TGCAGCGTTGAAGATCGGAACAGGGCTCGAGGCTACACCTTC. This encodes CSVEDRNRARGYTF. Full variable domain (rest looked up from reference TRBV29-1 and TRBJ1-2): SAVISQKPSRDICQRGTSLTIQCQVDSQVTMMFWYRQQPGQSLTLIATANQGSEATYESGFVIDKFPISRPNLTFSTLTVSNMSPEDSSIYLCSVEDRNRARGYTFGSGTRLTVV.

The chain combines TRBV29-1 with TRBJ2-1; TRBD2 matches 12 bases. From germline, CDR1 is SQVTM and CDR2 ANQGSEA. J was trimmed by 0 bases and V by 7 bases; bases with no gene match: 7. This CDR3 is 16 amino acids long. The CDR3 nucleotides are TGCAGCGGACTCGGACTAGCGGGGCACTCCTACAATGAGCAGTTCTTC. This gives the protein CSGLGLAGHSYNEQFF.

In DNA form, the CDR3 reads TGTGCCAGCAGCCTCGGACTGGAACGTAATGAAAAACTGTTTTTT. Residues: CASSLGLERNEKLFF. The chain employs TRBV28 and TRBJ1-4, with D hard to call. This CDR3 is 15 amino acids long. V was pared by 6 bases and J by 4 bases, with 15 bases between. Germline loops: CDR1 MDHEN, CDR2 SYDVKM.

V and J are TRBV7-9 and TRBJ1-6; D uncertain. V lost 1 base, J lost 10 bases, and 5 bases lay in between. Germline CDR1 SEHNR, CDR2 FQNEAQ (reference sequence). The CDR3 loop spans 12 amino acids. Written as DNA, the CDR3 is TGTGCCAGCAGCTTAGGAGGGTCACCCCTCCACTTT. Residues: CASSLGGSPLHF.

The V and J genes are TRBV30 and TRBJ1-6; 7 nucleotides align to TRBD1. Germline assignment: CDR1 GTSNPN and CDR2 SVGIG (reference sequence). This CDR3 region has 18 residues. With V trimmed by 1 base and J by 5 bases, 14 bases remained unmatched. The CDR3 bases are TGTGCCTGGAGTGCCCTCACCGGTTTTGGGACAGATAATTCACCCCTCCACTTT. Translating it yields CAWSALTGFGTDNSPLHF.